Each of the 28 T cell receptor beta chains below was sequenced from the same sample in a study of blood T cell repertoires in COVID-19. Only in-frame clones appear in the TCRdb table, and some are missing; sequencing was by immunoSEQ multiplex PCR. The sample lists about 88,000 clones; 87% were seen once. Sequencing was carried out using peripheral blood. All receptors come from a male donor with acute or convalescent COVID-19.

The chain combines TRBV28 with TRBJ2-7; 9 bases match TRBD1. Per germline, CDR1 MDHEN and CDR2 SYDVKM. The CDR3 is 16 residues long. V trimming: 5 bases; J trimming: 1 base; junction bases outside the gene matches: 9. In DNA, the CDR3 is TGTGCCAGCAGTGGTACCGGGACAGGGATTTCCTACGAGCAGTACTTC. The encoded protein is CASSGTGTGISYEQYF.

This chain's CDR3 is CASTPGLSAYEQYF. The CDR3 region has the DNA TGCGCCAGCACTCCGGGACTTTCTGCCTACGAGCAGTACTTC. V is TRBV5-1 and J is TRBJ2-7; possibly TRBD2 for D (6 bases). The V gene lost 6 bases and the J gene lost 2 bases, with 15 bases spanning the gap. Germline CDR1 is SGHRS and CDR2 is YFSETQ. The CDR3 loop spans 14 amino acids.

This chain links TRBV6-5 with TRBJ1-5; D not resolved. V was cut by 5 bases and J by 6 bases, with 14 bases left in between. The CDR3 loop spans 14 amino acids. Germline CDR1 reads MNHEY; CDR2 reads SVGAGI. CDR3 DNA: TGTGCCAGCAGTCAAACGGGGTCCACTCAGCCCCAGCATTTT. Amino acids: CASSQTGSTQPQHF.

The rearrangement links TRBV6-5 to TRBJ1-1; 9 positions agree with TRBD1. V lost 2 bases, J lost 6 bases, and 7 bases stayed unmatched. CDR3 length equals 15 residues. CDR1 and CDR2 (germline): MNHEY, SVGAGI. CDR3 nucleotide sequence: TGTGCCAGCAGTTACGCTACAGGGGGCCTAGCTGAAGCTTTCTTT. It codes for CASSYATGGLAEAFF.

The rearrangement joins TRBV3-1 (or the pseudogene TRBV3-2) to TRBJ2-7; possibly TRBD2 for D (6 bases). The CDR3 is made up of 16 amino acids. V shed 0 bases and J shed 5 bases, with 17 bases lying between them. CDR1 is LGHDT and CDR2 is YNNKEL in the germline V gene (reference sequence). The CDR3: CASSQESAGRSHEQYF. Written as DNA, the CDR3 is TGTGCCAGCAGCCAAGAGTCGGCGGGGAGGTCACACGAGCAGTACTTC.

CDR3 coding DNA: TGTGCCAGCAGTGAATCGGGGGTCGGAGAGACCCAGTACTTC. This codes for CASSESGVGETQYF. The chain couples TRBV6-1 to TRBJ2-5; possible D gene TRBD2, 6 bases. Trimming shortened V by 2 bases and J by 4 bases, and 11 bases separated the two germline ends. The CDR3 has 14 amino acids. Looked up from germline, CDR1 is MNHNS and CDR2 is SASEGT.

For the CDR3, the DNA is TGTGCCAGCAGCCAAGATGGACTAGCGGGGAGGAATGAGCAGTTCTTC. This codes for CASSQDGLAGRNEQFF. V gene TRBV14 combines with J gene TRBJ2-1; the match to TRBD2 covers 12 bases. Germline CDR1 reads SGHDN; CDR2 reads FVKESK. The V and J ends lost 0 bases and 7 bases, in that order; junction bases with no gene match: 4. This CDR3 spans 16 amino acids.

The V call is TRBV6-1, the J call TRBJ2-7, with 10 nucleotides matching TRBD2. This CDR3 contains 16 residues. Trimming removed 2 bases from V and 2 bases from J; junction bases left unmatched: 6. The germline CDR1 and CDR2 sequences are MNHNS and SASEGT. For the CDR3, the DNA is TGTGCCAGCAGTGAAACCCAGCGGGGGGGCCCCTACGAGCAGTACTTC. This sequence encodes CASSETQRGGPYEQYF.

The chain combines TRBV5-1 with TRBJ2-7, with 7 bases matching TRBD1. From germline, CDR1 is SGHRS and CDR2 YFSETQ. This CDR3 contains 14 residues. Trimming cost V 2 bases and J 3 bases; bases outside gene matches: 5. The CDR3 reads CASSFGQVSYEQYF. The CDR3 DNA sequence: TGCGCCAGCAGCTTCGGACAGGTTAGCTACGAGCAGTACTTC.

The CDR3 coding sequence is TGTGCCAGCAAACGCGGGTCTAGCACAGATACGCAGTATTTT. This gives the protein CASKRGSSTDTQYF. V usage is TRBV6-5 and J usage is TRBJ2-3; a possible D gene is TRBD2 (5 bases). Trimming pared 7 bases from V and 0 bases from J, leaving 11 bases between. Germline lookup yields CDR1 MNHEY and CDR2 SVGAGI. The CDR3 loop spans 14 amino acids.

This chain uses TRBV28 with TRBJ1-1, with D maybe TRBD1 (6 bases). The CDR3 contains 12 residues. V lost 6 bases and J 5 bases, leaving 10 bases between the germline ends. The germline gives CDR1 MDHEN, CDR2 SYDVKM. CDR3 in DNA: TGTGCCAGCAGAACAGGGCGGACTGAAGCTTTCTTT. It codes for CASRTGRTEAFF.

The gene calls are TRBV5-1 and TRBJ1-1, with D possibly TRBD1 on 6 matching bases. Germline loops: CDR1 SGHRS, CDR2 YFSETQ. Trimming stripped 2 bases from V and 3 bases from J, with 8 bases between. The CDR3 loop spans 13 amino acids. The CDR3 region has the DNA TGCGCCAGCAGCTTCGCAGGGGACACTGAAGCTTTCTTT. It translates to CASSFAGDTEAFF.

The rearrangement uses TRBV5-1 and TRBJ1-6, with D possibly TRBD1 on 6 matching bases. The V end lost 4 bases, the J end lost 3 bases, and 17 bases lay between the germline ends. The CDR3 is made up of 17 amino acids. Germline CDR1 and CDR2: SGHRS and YFSETQ. CDR3 protein: CASSPHREPNYNSPLHF. The CDR3, as DNA: TGCGCCAGCAGCCCGCACAGGGAACCAAACTATAATTCACCCCTCCACTTT.

The CDR3 bases are TGTGCCAGCTTACGGGGTGATACGCAGTATTTT. This sequence encodes CASLRGDTQYF. V is TRBV6-5 and J is TRBJ2-3; D perhaps matches TRBD2 (5 bases). The CDR3 loop spans 11 amino acids. V was clipped by 8 bases and J by 6 bases, with 9 bases between them. The germline V gene encodes CDR1 MNHEY and CDR2 SVGAGI.

The gene calls are TRBV2 and TRBJ2-4; D is perhaps TRBD2 (6 bases). Germline values: CDR1 SNHLY, CDR2 FYNNEI. The CDR3 covers 17 residues. V lost 4 bases and J lost 2, with 18 bases in between. Written as DNA, the CDR3 is TGTGCCAGCAGTGTAACGCTATATGGGGGGTCCAAAAACATTCAGTACTTC. It yields the protein CASSVTLYGGSKNIQYF.

This clone was recorded once. The rearrangement joins TRBV7-2 to TRBJ2-1; D might be TRBD2 (8 bases). The CDR3 is 16 residues long. Germline V CDR1 and CDR2: SGHTA, FQGNSA. Trimming cost V 5 bases and J 7 bases, with 21 bases left between them. CDR3 in amino acids: CASSPRGTRGRNEQFF. CDR3 DNA sequence: TGTGCCAGCAGCCCACGGGGGACTAGGGGGCGAAATGAGCAGTTCTTC.

The chain joins TRBV5-6 to TRBJ2-3; TRBD2 matches 7 bases. This CDR3 is 16 amino acids long. Germline V CDR1 and CDR2: SGHDT, YYEEEE. The ends lost 3 bases at V and 0 bases at J; junction bases unmatched: 7. CDR3 nucleotide sequence: TGTGCCAGCAGCTCCCCGGGACTACGAAGCACAGATACGCAGTATTTT. Protein: CASSSPGLRSTDTQYF.

This clone was seen once. Germline is not matched at one junction end, which may reflect a read error. The rearrangement joins TRBV2 to TRBJ1-6, with TRBD1 matching over 7 bases. This CDR3 region has 15 residues. Germline assignment: CDR1 SNHLY and CDR2 FYNNEI. CDR3 in amino acids: CASNERQGSGSPLHF. CDR3 nucleotide sequence: TGTGCCAGCAATGAAAGACAGGGTAGCGGCTCACCCCTCCACTTT.

This chain uses TRBV11-2 with TRBJ2-2, with 11 bases fitting TRBD2. Germline values: CDR1 SGHAT, CDR2 FQNNGV. The J segment lost 5 bases and the V segment lost 5 bases, leaving 10 bases of the junction unmatched. The CDR3 contains 17 residues. This CDR3 reads CASSRTSGGSGTGELFF. In DNA form, the CDR3 reads TGTGCCAGCAGCCGAACTAGCGGGGGCTCGGGAACCGGGGAGCTGTTTTTT. The whole variable domain, filled in from reference TRBV11-2 and TRBJ2-2, reads EAGVAQSPRYKIIEKRQSVAFWCNPISGHATLYWYQQILGQGPKLLIQFQNNGVVDDSQLPKDRFSAERLKGVDSTLKIQPAKLEDSAVYLCASSRTSGGSGTGELFFGEGSRLTVL.

The rearrangement joins TRBV7-8 to TRBJ1-2; TRBD1 matches at 9 bases. CDR1 and CDR2 from the germline V gene are SGHVS and FQNEAQ. The length of the CDR3 is 14 residues. V shed 5 bases and J 5 bases; nucleotides not matched to a gene: 6. The CDR3 bases are TGTGCCAGCAGCACCGGACAGGGGATATATGGCTACACCTTC. Protein: CASSTGQGIYGYTF.

V gene TRBV30 combines with J gene TRBJ1-2, with D unresolved. V was clipped by 4 bases and J by 7 bases, with 10 bases between them. Germline V gives CDR1 GTSNPN, CDR2 SVGIG (reference sequence). The CDR3 sequence is 11 residues long. DNA of the CDR3: TGTGCCTGGACCGAGAGAGGTGGCTACACCTTC. Translation gives CAWTERGGYTF.

The rearrangement joins TRBV29-1 to TRBJ2-3; 10 bases align to TRBD2. This CDR3 contains 16 residues. With 7 bases clipped from V and 0 bases from J, the junction kept 10 bases outside the gene matches. Looked up from germline, CDR1 is SQVTM and CDR2 is ANQGSEA. CDR3 bases: TGCAGCGCCGCTAGCGGGGGCCAATATAGCACAGATACGCAGTATTTT. It translates to CSAASGGQYSTDTQYF.

The gene calls are TRBV25-1 and TRBJ2-6; 10 bases map to TRBD1. The CDR3 contains 17 residues. In germline, CDR1 is MGHDK, CDR2 SYGVNS. The J segment lost 2 bases and the V segment lost 4 bases, leaving 5 bases of the junction unmatched. The CDR3 loop is CASSVGQGLTGANVLTF. The CDR3 DNA sequence: TGTGCCAGCAGTGTGGGACAGGGGTTGACTGGGGCCAACGTCCTGACTTTC.

This clone was detected once. The J gene is TRBJ2-1, the V gene TRBV5-1; TRBD1 agrees at 7 bases. The CDR3 runs to 13 residues. Germline lookup yields CDR1 SGHRS and CDR2 YFSETQ. With 4 bases clipped from V and 10 bases from J, the junction kept 8 bases outside the gene matches. CDR3 amino acids: CASSPQQGTEQFF. The CDR3 DNA follows: TGCGCCAGCAGCCCTCAACAGGGGACAGAGCAGTTCTTC.

This sequence joins TRBV14 and TRBJ2-5; 14 nucleotides agree with TRBD2. The CDR3 has 15 residues. Germline lookup yields CDR1 SGHDN and CDR2 FVKESK. After removal of 3 bases from V and 4 bases from J, the junction contained 1 base not matched to a gene. CDR3 sequence (DNA): TGTGCCAGCAGCCACGGGACTAGCGGGGGAGAGACCCAGTACTTC. It encodes CASSHGTSGGETQYF.

This clone was observed at least ten times. V usage is TRBV5-5 and J usage is TRBJ2-6; no clear D. Looked up from germline, CDR1 is SGHKS and CDR2 is YYEKEE (reference sequence). CDR3 size: 13 residues. Trimming pared 8 bases from V and 2 bases from J, leaving 8 bases between. CDR3 in DNA: TGTGCCAGTCTTCTAGCTGGGGCCAACGTCCTGACTTTC. Translated: CASLLAGANVLTF.

The chain uses TRBV7-9 and TRBJ2-1; unclear D gene. CDR1 and CDR2 from the germline V gene are SEHNR and FQNEAQ (reference sequence). This CDR3 comprises 12 residues. Deletions cut 5 bases from V and 7 bases from J, with 9 bases between. The CDR3 is CASSPPVNEQFF. CDR3 DNA sequence: TGTGCCAGCAGCCCTCCCGTTAATGAGCAGTTCTTC.

The chain joins TRBV18 to TRBJ1-6; a possible D gene is TRBD1 (6 bases). This CDR3 has 15 residues. V was pared by 0 bases and J by 3 bases, with 6 bases between. The V gene's germline CDR1 is KGHSH and CDR2 LQKENI. The CDR3 DNA reads as TGTGCCAGCTCACCACCGGACAGCTATAATTCACCCCTCCACTTT. Its protein product is CASSPPDSYNSPLHF.